The TCR beta chain under discussion was sequenced for a study of blood T cell repertoires in COVID-19. TCRdb's table, derived via immunoSEQ multiplex PCR, lists solely in-frame clones and lacks some. This table has about 55,000 clones, less than 75% appearing once. CDR3 size: 13 residues. Germline CDR1 and CDR2: GTSNPN and SVGIG (reference sequence). V shed 0 bases and J shed 7 bases, with 12 bases lying between them. V is TRBV30 and J is TRBJ1-1; no reliable D call. This sequence originates from a woman in her 70s with acute or convalescent COVID-19. The material sequenced was peripheral blood. The CDR3 sequence is CAWSVRSGGEAFF. The CDR3 DNA sequence: TGTGCCTGGAGTGTCCGGTCGGGAGGTGAAGCTTTCTTT. Together with reference TRBV30 and TRBJ1-1, the CDR3 gives the full variable domain: SQTIHQWPATLVQPVGSPLSLECTVEGTSNPNLYWYRQAAGRGLQLLFYSVGIGQISSEVPQNLSASRPQDRQFILSSKKLLLSDSGFYLCAWSVRSGGEAFFGQGTRLTVV.